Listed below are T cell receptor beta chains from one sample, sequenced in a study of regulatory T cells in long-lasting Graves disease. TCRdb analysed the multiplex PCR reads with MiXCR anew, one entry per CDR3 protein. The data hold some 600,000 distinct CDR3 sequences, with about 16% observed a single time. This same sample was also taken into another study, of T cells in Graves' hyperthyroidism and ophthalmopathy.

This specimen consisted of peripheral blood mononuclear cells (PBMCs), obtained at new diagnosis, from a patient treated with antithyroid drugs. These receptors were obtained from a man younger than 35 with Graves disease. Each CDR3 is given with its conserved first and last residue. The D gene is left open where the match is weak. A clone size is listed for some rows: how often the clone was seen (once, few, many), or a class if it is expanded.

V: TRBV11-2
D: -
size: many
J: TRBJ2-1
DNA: TGTGCCAGCAGCCCAAAGATTAGGGTAGACAATGAGCAGTTCTTC
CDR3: CASSPKIRVDNEQFF

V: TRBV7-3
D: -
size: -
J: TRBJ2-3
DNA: TGTGCCAGCAGCTTAGATCGCAGGGATACGCAGTATTTT
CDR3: CASSLDRRDTQYF

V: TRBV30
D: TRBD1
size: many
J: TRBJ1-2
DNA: TGTGCCTGGAGTGTACTCGACAGGGGTAATGGCTACACCTTC
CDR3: CAWSVLDRGNGYTF

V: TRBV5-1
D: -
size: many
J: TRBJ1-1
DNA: TGCGCCAGCAGCCCGGCGGGGGGGGATTGGACTGAAGCTTTCTTT
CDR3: CASSPAGGDWTEAFF

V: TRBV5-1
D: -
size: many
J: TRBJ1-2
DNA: TGCGCCAGCAGCACAGGGACGGCCGACGCTAACTATGGCTACACCTTC
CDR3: CASSTGTADANYGYTF

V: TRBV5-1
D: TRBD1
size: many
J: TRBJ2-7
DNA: TGCGCCAGCAGCCCAACGACAGGGTCCTACGAGCAGTACTTC
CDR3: CASSPTTGSYEQYF

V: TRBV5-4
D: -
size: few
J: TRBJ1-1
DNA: TGTGCCAGCAGCTATTTAGCTATGAACACTGAAGCTTTCTTT
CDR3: CASSYLAMNTEAFF

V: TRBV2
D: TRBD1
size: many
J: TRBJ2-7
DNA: TGTGCCAGCAGGGACTCCGGGACAGGGGGCAAGGATTACGAGCAGTACTTC
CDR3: CASRDSGTGGKDYEQYF

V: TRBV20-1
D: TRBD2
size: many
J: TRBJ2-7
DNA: TGCAGTGCTAGCATTCCTGAACTAGCGGGCTCGTTTGAGCAGTACTTC
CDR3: CSASIPELAGSFEQYF

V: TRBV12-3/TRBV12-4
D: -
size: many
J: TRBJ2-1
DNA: TGTGCCAGCAGGGCGGGGTTGTCCTACAATGAGCAGTTCTTC
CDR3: CASRAGLSYNEQFF

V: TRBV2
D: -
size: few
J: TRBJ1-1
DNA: TGTGCCAGCAGACCCGGGACAAACTACATGAACACTGAAGCTTTCTTT
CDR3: CASRPGTNYMNTEAFF